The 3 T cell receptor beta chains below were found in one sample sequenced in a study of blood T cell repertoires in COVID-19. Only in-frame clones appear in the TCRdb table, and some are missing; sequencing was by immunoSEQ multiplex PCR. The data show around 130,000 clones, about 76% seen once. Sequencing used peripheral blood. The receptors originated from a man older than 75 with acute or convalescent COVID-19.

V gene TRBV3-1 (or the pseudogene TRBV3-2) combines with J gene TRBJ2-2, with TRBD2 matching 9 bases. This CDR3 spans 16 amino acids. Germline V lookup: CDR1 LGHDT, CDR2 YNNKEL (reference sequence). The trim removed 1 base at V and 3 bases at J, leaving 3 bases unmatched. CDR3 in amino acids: CASSQGLAGYTGELFF. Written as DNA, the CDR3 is TGTGCCAGCAGCCAAGGCCTAGCGGGGTACACCGGGGAGCTGTTTTTT.

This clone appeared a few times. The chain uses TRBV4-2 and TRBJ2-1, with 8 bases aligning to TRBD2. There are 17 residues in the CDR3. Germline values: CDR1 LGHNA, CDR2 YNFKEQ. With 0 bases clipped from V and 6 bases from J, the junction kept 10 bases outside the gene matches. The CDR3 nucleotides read TGTGCCAGCAGCCAAGATGGGCGAGGACTAGCTTTCAATGAGCAGTTCTTC. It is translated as CASSQDGRGLAFNEQFF.

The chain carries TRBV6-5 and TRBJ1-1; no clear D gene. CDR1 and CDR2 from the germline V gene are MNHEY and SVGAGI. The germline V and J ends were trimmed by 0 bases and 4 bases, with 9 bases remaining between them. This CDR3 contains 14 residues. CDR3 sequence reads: CASSYSLQVTEAFF. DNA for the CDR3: TGTGCCAGCAGTTACTCTTTGCAGGTCACTGAAGCTTTCTTT.